This T cell receptor (beta chain) is from a study of cytomegalovirus exposure and HLA in healthy donors. CDR3 length: 16 amino acids. Germline V gene sequence: CDR1 SGHVS, CDR2 FQNEAQ. A multiplex PCR was run with 60 Vbeta primers and 13 Jbeta primers. The protocol was immunoSEQ multiplex PCR, while the TCRdb copy is restricted to in-frame clones and leaves out a portion. The sample yields roughly 130,000 clones, approximately 80% seen once. Sequenced: PBMCs. This clonotype was sampled from a middle-aged man in good health and CMV-seronegative. The chain couples TRBV7-8 to TRBJ2-5, with 10 positions matching TRBD1. Judging by the DNA end, TRBJ2-7 fits better; the J call may be wrong. Written as DNA, the CDR3 is TGTGCCAGCAGCTTAGGGGTGGGGACAGGGGCCTACGAGCAGTACTTC. Its protein is CASSLGVGTGAYEQYF.